What follows describes a single TCR beta chain. The V end was cut by 2 bases, the J end by 6 bases, with 8 bases between. The CDR3 has 12 amino acids. Germline V lookup: CDR1 SGHTA, CDR2 FQGTGA. The table came from immunoSEQ multiplex PCR; TCRdb's copy has only in-frame clones and leaves some out. The sample consists of around 98,000 clones, roughly 89% of them appearing once. The data stem from a study of OX40 agonist ivuxolimab in advanced cancers. The chain employs TRBV7-3 and TRBJ2-7, with D unclear. The sample consisted of CD4+ or CD8+ T cells sorted from blood, taken in a trial of the OX40 agonist ivuxolimab. The source is an adult with an advanced solid tumor such as melanoma, head and neck, liver or kidney cancer. CDR3 in amino acids: CASSLAPGEQYF. In DNA form, the CDR3 reads TGTGCCAGCAGCTTAGCGCCCGGCGAGCAGTACTTC.